This note documents a single T cell receptor (beta chain) sequence. The antigen is not known. The data originate from a study of T cell responses to AZD1222 COVID-19 vaccine. Overall study: Second doses that came at about 4 or about 12 weeks were put together. Findings and limits, study-wide: Clonal diversity may have been underestimated, and the donors were mostly white British, with more females than males. Reportedly, nearly half the spike-specific TCRs target unmutated variant regions. Repertoires were obtained solely post-peak T cell response.

Libraries were prepared by immunoSEQ multiplex PCR; TCRdb keeps only in-frame clonotypes and omits some of them. There are some 120,000 clones in the sample; about 87% occur only once, and 12% lies in the top ten. V lost 1 base, J lost 7 bases, and 14 bases lay in between. Germline V gene lookup returns CDR1 LGHDT and CDR2 YNNKEL (reference sequence). The CDR3 is made up of 15 amino acids. This chain joins TRBV3-1 (or the pseudogene TRBV3-2) and TRBJ2-1, with D uncertain. The receptor comes from an adult in good health. The material was peripheral blood, obtained on day 0 of AZD1222 vaccination. CDR3 nucleotides: TGTGCCAGCAGCCAAGTGTGGGGTCCGCAGAATGAGCAGTTCTTC. It codes for CASSQVWGPQNEQFF.